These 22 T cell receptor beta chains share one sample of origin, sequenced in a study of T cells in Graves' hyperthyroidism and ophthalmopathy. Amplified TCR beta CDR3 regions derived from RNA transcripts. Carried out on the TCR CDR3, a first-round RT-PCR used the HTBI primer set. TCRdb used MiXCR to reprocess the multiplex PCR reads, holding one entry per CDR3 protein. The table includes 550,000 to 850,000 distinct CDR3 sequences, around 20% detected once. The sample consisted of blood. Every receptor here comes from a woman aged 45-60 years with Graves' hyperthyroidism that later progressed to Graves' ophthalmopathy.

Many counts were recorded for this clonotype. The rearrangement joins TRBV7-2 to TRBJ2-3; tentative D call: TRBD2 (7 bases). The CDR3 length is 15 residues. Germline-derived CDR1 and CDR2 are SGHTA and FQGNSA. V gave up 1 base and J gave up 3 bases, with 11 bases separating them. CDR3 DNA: TGTGCCAGCAGCTTAGGAGGGGGGGCAACAGATACGCAGTATTTT. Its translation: CASSLGGGATDTQYF.

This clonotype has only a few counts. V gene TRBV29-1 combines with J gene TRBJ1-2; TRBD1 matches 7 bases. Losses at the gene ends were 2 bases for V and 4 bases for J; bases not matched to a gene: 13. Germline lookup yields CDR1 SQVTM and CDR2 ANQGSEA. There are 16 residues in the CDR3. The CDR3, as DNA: TGCAGCGTTGAACCGGAGGTAGGAGGGGGCGTCTATGGCTACACCTTC. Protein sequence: CSVEPEVGGGVYGYTF.

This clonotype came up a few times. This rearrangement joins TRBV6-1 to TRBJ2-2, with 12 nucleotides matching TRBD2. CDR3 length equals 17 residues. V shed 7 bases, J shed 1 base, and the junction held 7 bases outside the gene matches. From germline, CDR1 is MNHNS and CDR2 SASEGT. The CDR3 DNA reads TGTGCCAGCACCTTAGGACTAGCGGGGAAGAACACCGGGGAGCTGTTTTTT. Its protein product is CASTLGLAGKNTGELFF.

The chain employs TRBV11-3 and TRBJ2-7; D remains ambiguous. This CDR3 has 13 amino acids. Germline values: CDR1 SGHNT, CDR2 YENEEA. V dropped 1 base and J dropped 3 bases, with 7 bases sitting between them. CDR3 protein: CASSLAERYEQYF. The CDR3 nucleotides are TGTGCCAGCAGCTTAGCAGAGCGCTACGAGCAGTACTTC.

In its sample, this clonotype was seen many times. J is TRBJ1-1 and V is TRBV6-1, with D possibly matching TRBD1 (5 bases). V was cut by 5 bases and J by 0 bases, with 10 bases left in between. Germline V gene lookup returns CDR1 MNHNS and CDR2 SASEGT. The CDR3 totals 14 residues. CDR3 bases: TGTGCCAGCAGTTATGAGGGGCTGAACACTGAAGCTTTCTTT. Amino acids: CASSYEGLNTEAFF.

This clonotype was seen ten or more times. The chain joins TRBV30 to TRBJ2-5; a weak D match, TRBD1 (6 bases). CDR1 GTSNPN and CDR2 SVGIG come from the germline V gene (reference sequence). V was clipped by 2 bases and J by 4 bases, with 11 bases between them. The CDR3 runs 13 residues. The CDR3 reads CAWSQGNGETQYF. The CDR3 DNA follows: TGTGCCTGGAGTCAGGGGAATGGAGAGACCCAGTACTTC.

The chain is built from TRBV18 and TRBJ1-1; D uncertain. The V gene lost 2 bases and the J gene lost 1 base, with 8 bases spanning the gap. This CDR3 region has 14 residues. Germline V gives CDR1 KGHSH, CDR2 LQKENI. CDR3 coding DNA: TGTGCCAGCTCACCATTTACGGAGAACACTGAAGCTTTCTTT. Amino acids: CASSPFTENTEAFF. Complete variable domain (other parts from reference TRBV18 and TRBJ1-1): NAGVMQNPRHLVRRRGQEARLRCSPMKGHSHVYWYRQLPEEGLKFMVYLQKENIIDESGMPKERFSAEFPKEGPSILRIQQVVRGDSAAYFCASSPFTENTEAFFGQGTRLTVV.

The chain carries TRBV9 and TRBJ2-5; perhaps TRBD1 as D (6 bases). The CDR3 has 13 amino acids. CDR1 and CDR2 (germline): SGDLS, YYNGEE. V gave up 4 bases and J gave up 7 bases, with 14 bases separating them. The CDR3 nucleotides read TGTGCCAGCAGCCCGCCAGGGGCCGGGACCCAGTACTTC. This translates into CASSPPGAGTQYF.

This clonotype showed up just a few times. This CDR3 is CASSSFRNTIYF. The CDR3 DNA follows: TGTGCCAGCAGCTCATTTAGGAACACCATATATTTT. V usage is TRBV7-2 and J usage is TRBJ1-3; the D is unclear. The CDR3 has 12 amino acids. Per the germline V gene, CDR1 is SGHTA and CDR2 is FQGNSA. Trimming removed 4 bases at V and 7 bases at J, with 8 bases between. Full variable domain (outside the CDR3, taken from reference TRBV7-2 and TRBJ1-3): GAGVSQSPSNKVTEKGKDVELRCDPISGHTALYWYRQSLGQGLEFLIYFQGNSAPDKSGLPSDRFSAERTGGSVSTLTIQRTQQEDSAVYLCASSSFRNTIYFGEGSWLTVV.

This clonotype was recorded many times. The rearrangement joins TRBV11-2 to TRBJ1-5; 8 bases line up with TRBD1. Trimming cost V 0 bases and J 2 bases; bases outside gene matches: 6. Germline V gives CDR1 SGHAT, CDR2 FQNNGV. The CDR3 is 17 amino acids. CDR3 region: CASSLEFRGPRNQPQHF. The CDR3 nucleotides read TGTGCCAGCAGCTTAGAGTTCAGGGGGCCTCGCAATCAGCCCCAGCATTTT. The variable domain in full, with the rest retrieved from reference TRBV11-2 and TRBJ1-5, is EAGVAQSPRYKIIEKRQSVAFWCNPISGHATLYWYQQILGQGPKLLIQFQNNGVVDDSQLPKDRFSAERLKGVDSTLKIQPAKLEDSAVYLCASSLEFRGPRNQPQHFGDGTRLSIL.

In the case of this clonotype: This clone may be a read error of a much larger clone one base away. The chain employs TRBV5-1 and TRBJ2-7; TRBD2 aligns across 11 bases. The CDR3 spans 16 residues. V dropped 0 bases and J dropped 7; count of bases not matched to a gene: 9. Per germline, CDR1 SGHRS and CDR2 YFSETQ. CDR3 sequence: CASSLVLAGGHREQYF. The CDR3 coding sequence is TGCGCCAGCAGCTTGGTATTAGCGGGGGGGCACCGGGAGCAGTACTTC.

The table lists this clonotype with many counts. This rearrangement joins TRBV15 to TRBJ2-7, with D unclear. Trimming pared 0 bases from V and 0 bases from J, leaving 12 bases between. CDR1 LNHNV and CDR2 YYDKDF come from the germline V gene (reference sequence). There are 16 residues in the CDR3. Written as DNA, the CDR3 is TGTGCCACCAGCAGAGATTCGGGCGCAAGCTCCTACGAGCAGTACTTC. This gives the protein CATSRDSGASSYEQYF.

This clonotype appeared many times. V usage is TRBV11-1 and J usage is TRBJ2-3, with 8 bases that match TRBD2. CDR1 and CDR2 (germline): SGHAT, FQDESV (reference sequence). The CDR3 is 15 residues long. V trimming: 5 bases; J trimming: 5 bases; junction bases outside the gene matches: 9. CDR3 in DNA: TGTGCCAGCAGCACCCGGCGAGCGGGAGTAGATACGCAGTATTTT. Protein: CASSTRRAGVDTQYF.

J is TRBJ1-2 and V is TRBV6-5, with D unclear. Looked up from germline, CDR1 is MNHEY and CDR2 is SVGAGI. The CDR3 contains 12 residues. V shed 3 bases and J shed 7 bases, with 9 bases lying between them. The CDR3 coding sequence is TGTGCCAGCAGTTATGGCGAAGGTGGCTACACCTTC. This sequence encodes CASSYGEGGYTF.

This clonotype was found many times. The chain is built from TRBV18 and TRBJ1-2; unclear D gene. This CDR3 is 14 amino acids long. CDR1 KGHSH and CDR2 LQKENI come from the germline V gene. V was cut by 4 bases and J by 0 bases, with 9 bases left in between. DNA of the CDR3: TGTGCCAGCTCACTCCAGGAAACTAACTATGGCTACACCTTC. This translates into CASSLQETNYGYTF.

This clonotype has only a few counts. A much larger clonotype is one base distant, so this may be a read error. The CDR3 sequence is CTSSYLSIGPYEQYF. The CDR3 DNA is TGTACCAGCAGTTACCTCTCGATAGGCCCCTACGAGCAGTACTTC. The rearrangement joins TRBV6-9 to TRBJ2-7; D call uncertain. Germline loops: CDR1 MNHGY, CDR2 SVAAGI. CDR3 length: 15 amino acids.

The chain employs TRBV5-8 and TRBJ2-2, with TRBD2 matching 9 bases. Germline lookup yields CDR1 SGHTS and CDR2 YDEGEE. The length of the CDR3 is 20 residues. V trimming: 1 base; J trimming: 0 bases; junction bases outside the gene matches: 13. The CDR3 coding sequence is TGTGCCAGCAGCTTGCCGATCCGTGCGGGGGGGCCAGCGAACACCGGGGAGCTGTTTTTT. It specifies CASSLPIRAGGPANTGELFF.

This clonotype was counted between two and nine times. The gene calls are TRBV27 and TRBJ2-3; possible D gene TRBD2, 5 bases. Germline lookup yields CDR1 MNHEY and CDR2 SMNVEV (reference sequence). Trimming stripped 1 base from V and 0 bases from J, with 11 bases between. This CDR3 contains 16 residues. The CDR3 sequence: CASSLLGSESTDTQYF. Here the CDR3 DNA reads TGTGCCAGCAGTTTATTGGGGAGCGAGAGCACAGATACGCAGTATTTT.

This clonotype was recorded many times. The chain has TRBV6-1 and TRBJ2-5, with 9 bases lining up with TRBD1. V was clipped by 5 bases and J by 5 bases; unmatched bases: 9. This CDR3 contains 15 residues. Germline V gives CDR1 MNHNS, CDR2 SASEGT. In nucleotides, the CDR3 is TGTGCCAGCAGTAACCCTACAGGGGGCATTGAGACCCAGTACTTC. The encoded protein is CASSNPTGGIETQYF.

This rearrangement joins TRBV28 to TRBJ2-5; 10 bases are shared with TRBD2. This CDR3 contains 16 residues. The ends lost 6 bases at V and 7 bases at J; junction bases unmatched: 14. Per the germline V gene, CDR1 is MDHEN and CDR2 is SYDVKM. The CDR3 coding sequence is TGTGCCAGCAGACCCCGTGGAGCGGGGGGGCTGAGGACCCAGTACTTC. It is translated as CASRPRGAGGLRTQYF.

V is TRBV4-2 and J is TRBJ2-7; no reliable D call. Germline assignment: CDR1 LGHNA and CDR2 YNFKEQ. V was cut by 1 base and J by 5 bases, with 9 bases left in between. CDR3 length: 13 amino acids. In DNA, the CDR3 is TGTGCCAGCAGCCAAGTTGACGGGCACGAGCAGTACTTC. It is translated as CASSQVDGHEQYF.

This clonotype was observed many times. CDR3 DNA: TGTGCCAGCTCACCCTACGACAGTAGGTGGGAGACCCAGTACTTC. Encoded protein: CASSPYDSRWETQYF. V is TRBV18 and J is TRBJ2-5; TRBD1 is a possible D gene (5 bases). Per the germline V gene, CDR1 is KGHSH and CDR2 is LQKENI. V shed 3 bases and J shed 5 bases, with 16 bases lying between them. CDR3 size: 15 residues.